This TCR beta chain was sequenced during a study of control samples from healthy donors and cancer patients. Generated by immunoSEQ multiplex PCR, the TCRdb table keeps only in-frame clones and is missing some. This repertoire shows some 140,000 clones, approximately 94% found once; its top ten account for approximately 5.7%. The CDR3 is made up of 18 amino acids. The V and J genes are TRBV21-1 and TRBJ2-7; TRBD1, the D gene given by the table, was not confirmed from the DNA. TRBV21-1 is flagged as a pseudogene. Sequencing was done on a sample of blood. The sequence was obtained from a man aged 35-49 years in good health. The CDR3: CASSTVDSLRDRGYEQYF. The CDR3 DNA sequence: TGTGCCAGCAGCACCGTGGACAGCCTCCGGGACAGGGGGTACGAGCAGTACTTC.